One sample yielded the 2 T cell receptor beta chains listed below, sequenced in a study of cytomegalovirus exposure and HLA in healthy donors. It was with 60 Vbeta and 13 Jbeta primers that the PCR ran. Produced via immunoSEQ multiplex PCR; TCRdb's table is partial and in-frame only. The data hold about 120,000 clones, with 65% to 80% observed a single time. Sample: PBMCs. The source of these receptors is a female donor in good health and CMV-seronegative.

This chain uses TRBV6-5 with TRBJ1-1; D unresolved. This CDR3 contains 15 residues. Germline CDR1 is MNHEY and CDR2 is SVGAGI. Between the trimmed V and J ends, which lost 6 bases and 4 bases, there was a span of 18 bases. The CDR3 sequence: CASSSGSTGRTEAFF. The CDR3 bases are TGTGCCAGCAGCTCGGGAAGTACGGGTCGCACTGAAGCTTTCTTT.

The CDR3 nucleotides read TGTGCCAGTAGTAGCGCCGAAAGTTGGAACACTGAAGCTTTCTTT. Translation: CASSSAESWNTEAFF. This chain links TRBV19 with TRBJ1-1; D is undetermined. With 4 bases removed from V and 1 base from J, the gap between germline ends came to 13 bases. The CDR3 has 15 residues. From germline, CDR1 is LNHDA and CDR2 SQIVND (reference sequence).